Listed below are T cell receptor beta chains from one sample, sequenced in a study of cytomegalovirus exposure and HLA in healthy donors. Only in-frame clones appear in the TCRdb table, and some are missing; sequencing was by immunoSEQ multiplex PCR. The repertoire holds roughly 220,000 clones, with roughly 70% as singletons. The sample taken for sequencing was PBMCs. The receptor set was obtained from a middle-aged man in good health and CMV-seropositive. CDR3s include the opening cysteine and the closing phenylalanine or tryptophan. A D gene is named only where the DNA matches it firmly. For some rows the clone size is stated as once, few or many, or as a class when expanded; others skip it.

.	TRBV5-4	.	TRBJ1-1	CASSLTGGNTEAFF	TGTGCCAGCAGCCTGACTGGCGGGAACACTGAAGCTTTCTTT
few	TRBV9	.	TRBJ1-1	CASSVTVYTEAFF	TGTGCCAGCAGCGTTACAGTATACACTGAAGCTTTCTTT
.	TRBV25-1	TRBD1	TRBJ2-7	CASSVTGDSYEQYF	TGTGCCAGCAGCGTGACAGGGGACTCCTACGAGCAGTACTTC
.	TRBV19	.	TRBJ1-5	CANEVALDQPQHF	TGTGCCAACGAGGTGGCCTTAGATCAGCCCCAGCATTTT
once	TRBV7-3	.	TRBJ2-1	CASSLGGGEQFF	TGTGCCAGCAGCTTGGGGGGAGGCGAGCAGTTCTTC
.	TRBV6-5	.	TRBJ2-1	CASSVAGAVDEQFF	TGTGCCAGCAGTGTCGCGGGGGCAGTTGATGAGCAGTTCTTC
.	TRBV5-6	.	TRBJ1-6	CASSYGTLDSPLHF	TGTGCCAGCAGTTACGGGACTCTGGATTCACCCCTCCACTTT
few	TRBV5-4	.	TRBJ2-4	CASSLMGALNIQYF	TGTGCCAGCAGCCTCATGGGGGCCTTAAACATTCAGTACTTC
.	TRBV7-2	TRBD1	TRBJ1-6	CASSADREWRNSPLHF	TGTGCCAGCAGCGCCGACAGGGAGTGGAGAAATTCACCCCTCCACTTT
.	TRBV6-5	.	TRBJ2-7	CASSPWTGSYEQYF	TGTGCCAGCAGTCCTTGGACGGGAAGCTACGAGCAGTACTTC
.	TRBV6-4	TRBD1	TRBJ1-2	CAAGGGAGGYTF	TGTGCCGCCGGAGGGGGCGCGGGGGGCTACACCTTC
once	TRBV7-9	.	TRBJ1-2	CASSKPAAGPDYGYTF	TGTGCCAGCAGCAAGCCCGCGGCGGGACCGGACTATGGCTACACCTTC
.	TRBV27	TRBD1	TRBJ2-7	CASSWTGAYEQYF	TGTGCCAGCAGTTGGACAGGGGCCTACGAGCAGTACTTC
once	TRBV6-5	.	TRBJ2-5	CASSGGGGAQETQYF	TGTGCCAGCAGTGGGGGAGGGGGGGCACAAGAGACCCAGTACTTC
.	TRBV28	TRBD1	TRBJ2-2	CASSRDGQGNTGELFF	TGTGCCAGCAGTCGAGATGGACAGGGCAACACCGGGGAGCTGTTTTTT
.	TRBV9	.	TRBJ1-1	CASSPISSMEAFF	TGTGCCAGCAGCCCCATTAGCAGCATGGAAGCTTTCTTT
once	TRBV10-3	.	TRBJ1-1	CAISASQGKTEAFF	TGTGCCATCAGCGCCTCTCAGGGAAAGACTGAAGCTTTCTTT
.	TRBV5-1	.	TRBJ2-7	CASSPSTGCEQYF	TGCGCCAGCAGCCCATCCACAGGGTGCGAGCAGTACTTC
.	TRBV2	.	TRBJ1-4	CASRAGGAATNEKLFF	TGTGCCAGCAGGGCAGGCGGGGCTGCAACTAATGAAAAACTGTTTTTT
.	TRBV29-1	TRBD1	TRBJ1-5	CSVTFQGAKQPQHF	TGCAGCGTTACCTTTCAGGGGGCAAAACAGCCCCAGCATTTT
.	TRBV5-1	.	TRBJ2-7	CASSFTRDTLGEQYF	TGCGCCAGCAGCTTTACCCGGGACACCCTGGGCGAGCAGTACTTC
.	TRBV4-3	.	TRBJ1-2	CASSRELVGESYGYTF	TGCGCCAGCAGCCGAGAGCTTGTAGGGGAAAGCTATGGCTACACCTTC
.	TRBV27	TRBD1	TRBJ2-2	CASSWGTGAGGELFF	TGTGCCAGCAGTTGGGGGACAGGTGCTGGAGGGGAGCTGTTTTTT
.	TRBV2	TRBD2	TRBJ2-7	CASSLGRREQYF	TGTGCCAGCAGTCTCGGGAGGCGCGAGCAGTACTTC
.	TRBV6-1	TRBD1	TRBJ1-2	CASGQGYGYTF	TGTGCCAGCGGACAGGGCTATGGCTACACCTTC
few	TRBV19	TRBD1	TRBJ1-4	CASRPGQGWLF	TGTGCCAGTAGACCGGGACAGGGGTGGCTTTTT
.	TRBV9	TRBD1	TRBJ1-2	CASSRTRARDRAHFGYGYTF	TGTGCCAGCAGCCGTACCCGTGCTCGGGACAGGGCGCATTTCGGCTATGGCTACACCTTC
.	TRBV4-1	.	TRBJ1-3	CASSQDGGAIGNTIYF	TGCGCCAGCAGCCAAGATGGAGGGGCTATAGGAAACACCATATATTTT
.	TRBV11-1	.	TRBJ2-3	CASSLEAGKFTDTQYF	TGTGCCAGCAGCCTTGAGGCCGGGAAATTCACAGATACGCAGTATTTT
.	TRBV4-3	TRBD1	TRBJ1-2	CASSQDGQGEAYGYTF	TGCGCCAGCAGCCAAGATGGGCAGGGGGAGGCTTATGGCTACACCTTC
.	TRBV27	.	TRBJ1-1	CASSLQPSGARAFF	TGTGCCAGCAGTTTACAACCCAGTGGGGCTCGAGCTTTCTTT
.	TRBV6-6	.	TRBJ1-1	CASSYLPRAFF	TGTGCCAGCAGCTATCTACCGAGGGCTTTCTTT
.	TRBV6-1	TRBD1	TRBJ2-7	CASSEADRVTYEQYF	TGTGCCAGCAGTGAAGCGGACAGGGTTACCTACGAGCAGTACTTC
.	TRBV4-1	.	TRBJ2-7	CASSQVYANYEQYF	TGCGCCAGCAGCCAAGTCTACGCCAACTACGAGCAGTACTTC
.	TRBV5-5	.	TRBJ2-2	CASRSYVTGELFF	TGTGCCAGCAGGTCGTATGTCACCGGGGAGCTGTTTTTT
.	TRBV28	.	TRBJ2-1	CASSFPYSNEQFF	TGTGCCAGCAGTTTTCCCTATTCCAATGAGCAGTTCTTC
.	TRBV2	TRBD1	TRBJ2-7	CASLVTGGTYEQYF	TGTGCCAGCCTCGTGACAGGGGGAACCTACGAGCAGTACTTC
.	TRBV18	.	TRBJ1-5	CASSPGDYQPQHF	TGTGCCAGCTCACCCGGAGATTATCAGCCCCAGCATTTT
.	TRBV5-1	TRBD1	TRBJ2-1	CASSWARDRGHNEQFF	TGCGCCAGCAGCTGGGCCCGGGACAGGGGCCACAATGAGCAGTTCTTC
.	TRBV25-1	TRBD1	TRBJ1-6	CASSPWDRDDRSF	TGTGCCAGCTCTCCTTGGGACAGGGATGACAGAAGCTTT
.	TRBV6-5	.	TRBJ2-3	CASARGSGTDTQYF	TGTGCCAGCGCACGGGGGTCTGGCACAGATACGCAGTATTTT
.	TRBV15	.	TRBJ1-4	CATSARTPGLEKLFF	TGTGCCACCAGCGCCCGGACACCCGGCTTAGAAAAACTGTTTTTT
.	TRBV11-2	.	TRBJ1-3	CASSMLGYSGNTIYF	TGTGCCAGCAGTATGCTGGGCTACTCTGGAAACACCATATATTTT
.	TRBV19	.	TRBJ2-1	CASSIARVGEQFF	TGTGCCAGTAGTATAGCCAGGGTCGGTGAGCAGTTCTTC
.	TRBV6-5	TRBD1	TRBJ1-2	CASSYGTDYGYTF	TGTGCCAGCAGTTATGGGACAGACTATGGCTACACCTTC
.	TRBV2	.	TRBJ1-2	CASSRLSPRPNYGYTF	TGTGCCAGCAGTCGACTTTCTCCCAGACCTAACTATGGCTACACCTTC
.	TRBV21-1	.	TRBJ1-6	CASSKGIGHEVTANSPLHF	TGTGCCAGCAGCAAAGGAATAGGGCATGAAGTGACAGCTAATTCACCCCTCCACTTT
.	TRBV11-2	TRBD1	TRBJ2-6	CASSVRGSSSGANVLTF	TGTGCCAGCAGCGTCAGGGGGTCGAGCTCTGGGGCCAACGTCCTGACTTTC
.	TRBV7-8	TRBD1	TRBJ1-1	CASSPRQGAYTEAFF	TGTGCCAGCAGTCCCCGACAGGGGGCGTACACTGAAGCTTTCTTT
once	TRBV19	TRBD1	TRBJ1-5	CACQRQGEIQPQHF	TGTGCCTGTCAAAGGCAGGGGGAGATCCAGCCCCAGCATTTT
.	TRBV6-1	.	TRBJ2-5	CASSDRVWSVGQETQYF	TGTGCCAGCAGTGACCGGGTTTGGTCTGTCGGTCAAGAGACCCAGTACTTC